This record looks at one TCR beta chain sequence and its context. The antigen it binds to is not known. Qualities for individual bases were not recorded, and no much larger clone is one base off. These data come from a study of T-cell reconstitution after alpha-beta-depleted transplantation in children (dated by TCRdb to about 2016). Notes on the research overall: Using TCR repertoire profiling, the study quantitatively followed how T-cell immune reconstitution unfolded in children after TCRalphabeta/CD19-depleted allogeneic hematopoietic cell transplantation. Findings and caveats that apply to the study as a whole: Hyperexpanded clone frequencies declined over subsequent months; after one year, T-cell counts and TCRbeta diversity were mostly attributed to newly produced T cells. In some patients, the high TCRbeta diversity seen at day 60 was put down to recipient T cells and intrathymic progenitors that had survived conditioning. The apparently early alphabetaT-cell count recovery about two months after transplant was reportedly dependent on only several hundred rapidly expanded clones derived from non-depleted graft cells.

There are 16 amino acids in the CDR3, from cysteine to phenylalanine inclusive. This entry keeps only the CDR3 DNA: 48 bases, framed from base 1. V gives up 1 base and J gives up 1 base, and the segment between their germline ends measures 14 bases. CDR1 LGHDT and CDR2 YNNKEL are derived from the germline V gene (reference sequence). The treatment or condition label of this sample denotes: allogeneic hematopoietic cell transplantation with graft depleted of TCRalphabeta T cells and CD19 B cells. The children who served as transplant recipients had been given grafts of TCRalphabeta/CD19-depleted allogeneic hematopoietic cells. The method behind the library was PCR. Sequencing took place on an Illumina HiSeq 2500. TCR libraries were prepared with molecular barcoding, using unique molecular identifiers to normalize TCRbeta repertoire quantification. TCRdb trimmed the raw reads at Q25, called clones with MiXCR and kept productive beta chains. Rows with one shared CDR3 protein collapse into an entry with the most common genes and DNA. Across this sample there are 300,000 to 350,000 distinct CDR3 sequences, with 20% to 30% seen only once. The biggest ten clones account for roughly 11% of the sample.

The sequence joins TRBV3-1 to TRBJ2-7, with a weak D call of TRBD2 (6 bases match). The sequence derives from a male patient younger than 18 who had a stem cell transplant for acute lymphoblastic leukemia, so the T cells may come from the graft donor. Sample: PBMCs, mostly from graft donor cells, taken 180 days after TCRalphabeta/CD19-depleted stem cell transplant. Here the CDR3 is given as CASSQVEGLGSYEQYF. The base sequence is TGTGCCAGCAGCCAAGTGGAGGGGCTTGGGTCCTACGAGCAGTACTTC.